This T cell receptor beta chain was sequenced in a study of OX40 agonist ivuxolimab in advanced cancers. Study in general: Patients assigned to dose escalation were diagnosed with hepatocellular carcinoma, melanoma, renal cell or head and neck cancer.

The CDR3 runs 14 residues. V was pared by 5 bases and J by 4 bases, with 5 bases of the junction left unmatched. Germline CDR1 reads MDHEN; CDR2 reads SYDVKM. TCRdb's copy holds only in-frame clones and misses some; the assay was immunoSEQ multiplex PCR. Among just under 65,000 clones listed, roughly nine tenths were seen once. The sequence came from an adult with an advanced solid tumor such as melanoma, head and neck, liver or kidney cancer. This sequence joins TRBV28 and TRBJ1-1; 9 positions agree with TRBD1. The specimen was CD4+ or CD8+ T cells sorted from blood, collected in a trial of the OX40 agonist ivuxolimab. CDR3 DNA sequence: TGTGCCAGCAGTACCACGACAGGGGGCACTGAAGCTTTCTTT. It specifies CASSTTTGGTEAFF.